This T cell receptor beta chain was sequenced in a study of radiation and T cells in renal cell carcinoma. Whole-study results and caveats: In blood, top tumor clones expanded by 2 weeks, shrinking by 4.

Germline V CDR1 and CDR2: LGHNT, FRNRAP. V lost 6 bases, J lost 1 base, and 10 bases lay in between. The CDR3 runs 14 residues. Clones were read by immunoSEQ multiplex PCR, and TCRdb kept only the in-frame ones, dropping some. The sample holds tens of thousands of clones, roughly three quarters seen once. Time point defined: baseline pretreatment blood. Treatment reported: 15 Gy SBRT to primary tumor, nephrectomy 4 weeks later. Blood was sampled at baseline, 2 weeks and 4 weeks after SBRT. This renal cell carcinoma was of the clear cell type. A note on this clone: Its antigen is currently unknown.

The source material was blood, sampled from a patient whose treatment included radiotherapy and nephrectomy. The receptor was isolated from a man aged 55 to 70 with renal cell carcinoma. The chain employs TRBV12-5 and TRBJ2-4, with D possibly TRBD2 on 5 matching bases. The CDR3 bases are TGTGCTAGTGGCCCTTCGGGGGCCAAAAACATTCAGTACTTC. Its translation is CASGPSGAKNIQYF.